This entry is about one T cell receptor beta chain. The data stem from a study of technical replicates of blood from a few donors. The V segment lost 3 bases and the J segment 3 bases; nucleotides outside the gene matches: 12. Germline V gives CDR1 SGDLS, CDR2 YYNGEE. The CDR3 is made up of 16 amino acids. Assay: immunoSEQ multiplex PCR; the TCRdb copy retains only in-frame clones and omits some. The repertoire includes 70,000 or so clones, 91% of them detected once, and roughly 0.4% sits in the top ten. This clonotype was obtained from a human donor in good health. Some clones in this sample may be carry-over from other donors' samples. The specimen sequenced was T cells isolated from PBMCs. This chain connects TRBV9 to TRBJ2-7, with 7 bases fitting TRBD1. CDR3 loop: CASSGEGGPENYEQYF. In DNA, the CDR3 is TGTGCCAGCAGCGGCGAAGGGGGCCCCGAGAACTACGAGCAGTACTTC.